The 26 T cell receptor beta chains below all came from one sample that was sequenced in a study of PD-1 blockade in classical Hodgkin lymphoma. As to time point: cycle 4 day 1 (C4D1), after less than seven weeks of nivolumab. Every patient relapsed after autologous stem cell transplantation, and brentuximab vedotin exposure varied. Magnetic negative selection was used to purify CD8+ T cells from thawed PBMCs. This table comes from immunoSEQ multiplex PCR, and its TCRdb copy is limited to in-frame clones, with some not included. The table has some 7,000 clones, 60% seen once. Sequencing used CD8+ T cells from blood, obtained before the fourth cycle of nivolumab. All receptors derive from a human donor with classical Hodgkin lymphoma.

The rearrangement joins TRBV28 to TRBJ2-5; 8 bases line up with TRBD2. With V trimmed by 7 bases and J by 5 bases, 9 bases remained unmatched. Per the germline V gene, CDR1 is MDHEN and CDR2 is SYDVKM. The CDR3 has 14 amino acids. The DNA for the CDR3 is TGTGCCAGCACCCCTTGGCGGGAGGACGAGACCCAGTACTTC. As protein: CASTPWREDETQYF.

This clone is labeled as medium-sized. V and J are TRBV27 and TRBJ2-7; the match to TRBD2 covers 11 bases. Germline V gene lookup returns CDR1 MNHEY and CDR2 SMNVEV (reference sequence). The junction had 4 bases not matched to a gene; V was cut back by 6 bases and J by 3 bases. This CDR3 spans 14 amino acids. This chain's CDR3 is CASSPGTSGYEQYF. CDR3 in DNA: TGTGCCAGCAGCCCCGGGACTAGCGGCTACGAGCAGTACTTC.

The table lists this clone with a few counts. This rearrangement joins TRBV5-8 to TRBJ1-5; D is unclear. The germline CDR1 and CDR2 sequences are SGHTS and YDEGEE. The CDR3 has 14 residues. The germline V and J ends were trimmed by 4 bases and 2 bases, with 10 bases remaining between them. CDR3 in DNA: TGTGCCAGCAGCCCGGGCGGGGGCAATCAGCCCCAGCATTTT. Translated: CASSPGGGNQPQHF.

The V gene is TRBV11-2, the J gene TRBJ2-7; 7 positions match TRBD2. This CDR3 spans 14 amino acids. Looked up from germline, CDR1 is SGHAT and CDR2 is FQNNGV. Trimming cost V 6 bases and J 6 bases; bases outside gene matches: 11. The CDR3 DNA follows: TGTGCCAGCAGTCCCGAGAGCGGGAAAGGCGAGCAGTACTTC. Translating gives CASSPESGKGEQYF.

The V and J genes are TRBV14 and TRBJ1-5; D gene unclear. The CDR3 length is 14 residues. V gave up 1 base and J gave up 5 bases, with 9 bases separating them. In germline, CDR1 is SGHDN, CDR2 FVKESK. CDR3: CASSQAGSYQPQHF. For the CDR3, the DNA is TGTGCCAGCAGCCAAGCCGGCAGCTATCAGCCCCAGCATTTT.

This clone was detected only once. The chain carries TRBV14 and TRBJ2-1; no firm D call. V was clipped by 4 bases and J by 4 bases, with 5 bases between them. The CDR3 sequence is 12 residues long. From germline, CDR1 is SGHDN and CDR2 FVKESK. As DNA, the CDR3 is TGTGCCAGCAGCCCCCAGTACAATGAGCAGTTCTTC. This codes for CASSPQYNEQFF.

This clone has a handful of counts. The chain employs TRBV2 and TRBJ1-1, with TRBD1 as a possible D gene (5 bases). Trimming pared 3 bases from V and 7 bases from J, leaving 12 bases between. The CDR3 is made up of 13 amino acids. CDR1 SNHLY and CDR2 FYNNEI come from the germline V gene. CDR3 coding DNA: TGTGCCAGCAGTGACGGTTTGCAGGGTGAAGCTTTCTTT. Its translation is CASSDGLQGEAFF.

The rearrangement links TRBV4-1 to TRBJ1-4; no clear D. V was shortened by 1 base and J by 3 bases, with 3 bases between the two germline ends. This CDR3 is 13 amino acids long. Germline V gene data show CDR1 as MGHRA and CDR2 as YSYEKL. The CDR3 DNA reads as TGCGCCAGCAGCCAAGCGGCTAATGAAAAACTGTTTTTT. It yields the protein CASSQAANEKLFF.

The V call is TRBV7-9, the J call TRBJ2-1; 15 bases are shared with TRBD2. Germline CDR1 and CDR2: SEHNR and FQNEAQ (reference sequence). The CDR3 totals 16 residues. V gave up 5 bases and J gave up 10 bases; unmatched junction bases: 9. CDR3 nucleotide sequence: TGTGCCAGCAGCCCACCAGCGGGACTAGCGGGAGGAGAGCAGTTCTTC. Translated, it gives CASSPPAGLAGGEQFF.

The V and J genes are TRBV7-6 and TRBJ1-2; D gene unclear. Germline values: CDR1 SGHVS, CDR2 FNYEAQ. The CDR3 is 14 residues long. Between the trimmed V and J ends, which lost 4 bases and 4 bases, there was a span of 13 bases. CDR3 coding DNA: TGTGCCAGCAGCTCCCTTGGCGGAATCTATGGCTACACCTTC. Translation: CASSSLGGIYGYTF.

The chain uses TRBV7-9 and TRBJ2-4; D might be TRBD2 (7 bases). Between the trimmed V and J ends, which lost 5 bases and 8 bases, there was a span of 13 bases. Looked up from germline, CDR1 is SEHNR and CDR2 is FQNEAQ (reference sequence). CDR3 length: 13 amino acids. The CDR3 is CASSRGARDIQYF. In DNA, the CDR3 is TGTGCCAGCAGCCGGGGGGCCCGGGACATTCAGTACTTC.

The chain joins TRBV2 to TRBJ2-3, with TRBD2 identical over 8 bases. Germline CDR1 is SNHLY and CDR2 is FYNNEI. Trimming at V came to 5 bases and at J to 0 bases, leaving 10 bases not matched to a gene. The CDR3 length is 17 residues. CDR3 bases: TGTGCCAGCAGTCCAAGGGTCCTAGCGGGTAGCACAGATACGCAGTATTTT. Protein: CASSPRVLAGSTDTQYF.

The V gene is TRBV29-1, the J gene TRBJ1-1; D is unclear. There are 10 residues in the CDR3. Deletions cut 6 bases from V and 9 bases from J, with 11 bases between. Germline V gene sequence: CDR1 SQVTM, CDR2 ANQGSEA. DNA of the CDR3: TGCAGCGTAGGCGGCTCCCAAGCTTTCTTT. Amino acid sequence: CSVGGSQAFF.

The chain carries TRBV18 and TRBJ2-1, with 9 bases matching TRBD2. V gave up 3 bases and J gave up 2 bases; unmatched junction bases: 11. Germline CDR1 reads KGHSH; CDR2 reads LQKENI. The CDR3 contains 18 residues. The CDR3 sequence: CASSPGSGRKKPYNEQFF. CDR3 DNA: TGTGCCAGCTCACCGGGTAGCGGGAGAAAAAAGCCCTACAATGAGCAGTTCTTC.

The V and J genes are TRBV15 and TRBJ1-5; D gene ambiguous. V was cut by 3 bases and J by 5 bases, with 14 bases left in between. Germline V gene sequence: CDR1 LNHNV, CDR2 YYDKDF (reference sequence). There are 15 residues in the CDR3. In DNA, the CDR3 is TGTGCCACCAGCAGTGAGACCACATCCCATCAGCCCCAGCATTTT. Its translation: CATSSETTSHQPQHF.

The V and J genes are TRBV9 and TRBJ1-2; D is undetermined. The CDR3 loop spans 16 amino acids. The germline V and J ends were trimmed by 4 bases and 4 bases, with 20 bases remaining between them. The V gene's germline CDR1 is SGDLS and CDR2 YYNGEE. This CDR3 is CASSPREAIPLYGYTF. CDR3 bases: TGTGCCAGCAGCCCAAGGGAGGCCATACCCCTCTATGGCTACACCTTC.

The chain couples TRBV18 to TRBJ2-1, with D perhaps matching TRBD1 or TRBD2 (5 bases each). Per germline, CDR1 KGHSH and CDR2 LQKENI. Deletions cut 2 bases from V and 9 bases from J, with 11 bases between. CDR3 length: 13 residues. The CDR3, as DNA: TGTGCCAGCTCACCAGGGACCGGAGTTGAGCAGTTCTTC. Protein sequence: CASSPGTGVEQFF.

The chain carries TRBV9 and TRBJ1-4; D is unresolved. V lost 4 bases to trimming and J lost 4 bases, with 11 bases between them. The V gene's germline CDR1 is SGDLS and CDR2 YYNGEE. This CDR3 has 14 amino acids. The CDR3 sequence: CASSPRAINEKLFF. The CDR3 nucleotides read TGTGCCAGCAGCCCCCGGGCCATTAATGAAAAACTGTTTTTT. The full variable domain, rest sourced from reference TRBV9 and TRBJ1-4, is DSGVTQTPKHLITATGQRVTLRCSPRSGDLSVYWYQQSLDQGLQFLIQYYNGEERAKGNILERFSAQQFPDLHSELNLSSLELGDSALYFCASSPRAINEKLFFGSGTQLSVL.

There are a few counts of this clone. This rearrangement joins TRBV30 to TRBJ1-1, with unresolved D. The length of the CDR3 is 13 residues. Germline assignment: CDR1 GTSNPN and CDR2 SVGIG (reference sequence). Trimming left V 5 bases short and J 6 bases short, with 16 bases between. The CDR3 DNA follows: TGTGCCTGGGTTGGTCATGTTCCGGCTGAAGCTTTCTTT. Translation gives CAWVGHVPAEAFF.

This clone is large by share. This chain's CDR3 is CASSYTRGQPQHF. For the CDR3, the DNA is TGTGCCAGCAGTTATACCCGCGGGCAGCCCCAGCATTTT. This chain uses TRBV27 with TRBJ1-5; D is unresolved. Germline V gene sequence: CDR1 MNHEY, CDR2 SMNVEV (reference sequence). The length of the CDR3 is 13 residues. Deletions cut 4 bases from V and 7 bases from J, with 11 bases between.

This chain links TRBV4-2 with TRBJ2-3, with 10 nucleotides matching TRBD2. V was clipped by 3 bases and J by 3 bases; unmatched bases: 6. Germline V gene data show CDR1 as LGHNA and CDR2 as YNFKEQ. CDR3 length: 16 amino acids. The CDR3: CASSHVAGGGTDTQYF. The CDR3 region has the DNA TGTGCCAGCAGCCACGTAGCGGGAGGCGGGACAGATACGCAGTATTTT.

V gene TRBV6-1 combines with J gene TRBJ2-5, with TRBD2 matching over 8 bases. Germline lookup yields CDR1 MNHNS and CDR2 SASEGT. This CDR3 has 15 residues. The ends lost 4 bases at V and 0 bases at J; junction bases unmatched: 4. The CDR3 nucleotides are TGTGCCAGCAGTGTGACAGCGGGAGACCAAGAGACCCAGTACTTC. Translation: CASSVTAGDQETQYF.

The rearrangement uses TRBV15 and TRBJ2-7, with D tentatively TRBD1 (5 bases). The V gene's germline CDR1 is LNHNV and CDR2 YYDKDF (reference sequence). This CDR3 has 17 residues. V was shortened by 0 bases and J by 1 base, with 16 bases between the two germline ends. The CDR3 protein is CATSRDHSAGQSYEQYF. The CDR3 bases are TGTGCCACCAGCAGAGATCACTCGGCAGGGCAATCCTACGAGCAGTACTTC.

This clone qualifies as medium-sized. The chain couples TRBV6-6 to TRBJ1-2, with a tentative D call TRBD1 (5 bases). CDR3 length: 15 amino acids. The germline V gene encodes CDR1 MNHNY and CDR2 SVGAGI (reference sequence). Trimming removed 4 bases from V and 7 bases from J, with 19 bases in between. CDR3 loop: CASSFPDPGTSGYTF. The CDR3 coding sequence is TGTGCCAGCAGTTTCCCCGATCCAGGGACGAGTGGCTACACCTTC.

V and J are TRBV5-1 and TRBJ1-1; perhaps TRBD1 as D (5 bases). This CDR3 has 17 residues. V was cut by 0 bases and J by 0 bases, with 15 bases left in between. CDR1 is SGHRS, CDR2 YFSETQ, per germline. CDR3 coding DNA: TGCGCCAGCAGCTTGGCGCCAGGGACTTATGTGAACACTGAAGCTTTCTTT. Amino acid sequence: CASSLAPGTYVNTEAFF.

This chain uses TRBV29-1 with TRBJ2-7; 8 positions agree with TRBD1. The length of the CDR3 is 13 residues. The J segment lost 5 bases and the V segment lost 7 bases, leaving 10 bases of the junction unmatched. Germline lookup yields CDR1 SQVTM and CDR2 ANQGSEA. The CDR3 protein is CSGRRQGSDEQYF. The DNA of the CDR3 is TGCAGCGGGCGGCGACAGGGGAGCGACGAGCAGTACTTC.